This T cell receptor (beta chain) was retrieved from a study of T cells in Graves' hyperthyroidism and ophthalmopathy. Notes on this clonotype: The target antigen is unknown.

With a duration under 2 months, the hyperthyroidism was newly diagnosed in patients aged 18 to 65. Broader study findings: The model predicted ophthalmopathy a median around 6.5 months before onset.

Amplified TCR beta CDR3 regions derived from RNA transcripts. A first-round RT-PCR of the TCR CDR3 used the HTBI primer set. TCRdb reprocessed the multiplex PCR reads with MiXCR, giving one entry per CDR3 protein. The data contain about 560,000 distinct CDR3 sequences, around 17% of them seen just once; the ten biggest clones take up more than 15%. Germline values: CDR1 MDHEN, CDR2 SYDVKM. V gave up 2 bases and J gave up 5 bases, with 6 bases separating them. CDR3 size: 12 residues. The sample was blood. The chain has TRBV28 and TRBJ1-2; D gene uncertain. The TCR was taken from a woman aged 18-29 years with Graves' hyperthyroidism. This chain's CDR3 is CASSLPDYGYTF. The CDR3 nucleotides read TGTGCCAGCAGTTTACCAGATTATGGCTACACCTTC.